This entry features one T cell receptor (beta chain) sequence. The antigen remains unidentified. Profiled with immunoSEQ multiplex PCR; TCRdb holds only in-frame clones, not every one. Here the sample spans under 150,000 clones, around 94% being singletons. This specimen comes from a study of siplizumab effects on memory and regulatory T cells. Study outcomes and limitations: Relative to controls at roughly 28%, mappable alloreactive CD4+ clones exhibited a mean Treg-derived proportion of roughly 69% with siplizumab. Proliferating CD4+ or CD8+ clones, roughly 75-95% of them, lacked an assignable naive or memory phenotype.

Trimming shortened V by 3 bases and J by 5 bases, and 11 bases separated the two germline ends. Germline loops: CDR1 KGHSH, CDR2 LQKENI. The CDR3 covers 14 residues. Source material: non-Treg CD4+ T cells sorted from blood. The chain recombines TRBV18 with TRBJ1-5, with TRBD1 as a possible D gene (5 bases). The receptor was derived from a human donor in good health. Written as DNA, the CDR3 is TGTGCCAGCTCACCGCTGGGGGGGGATCAGCCCCAGCATTTT. Its protein product is CASSPLGGDQPQHF.